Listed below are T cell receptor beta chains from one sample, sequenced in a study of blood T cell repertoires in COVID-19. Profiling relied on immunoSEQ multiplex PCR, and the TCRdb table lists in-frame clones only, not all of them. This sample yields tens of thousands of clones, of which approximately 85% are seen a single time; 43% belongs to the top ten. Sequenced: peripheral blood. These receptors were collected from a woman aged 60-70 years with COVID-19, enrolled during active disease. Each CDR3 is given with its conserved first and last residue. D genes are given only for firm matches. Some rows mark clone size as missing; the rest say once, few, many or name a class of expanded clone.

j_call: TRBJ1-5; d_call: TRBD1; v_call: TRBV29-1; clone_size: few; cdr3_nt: TGCAGCGTTGGACAGGGGAACAATCAGCCCCAGCATTTT; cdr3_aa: CSVGQGNNQPQHF
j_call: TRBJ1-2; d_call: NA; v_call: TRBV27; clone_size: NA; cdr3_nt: TGTGCCAGCAGTTTCTTCCCGACAGCTAACTATGGCTACACCTTC; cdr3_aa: CASSFFPTANYGYTF
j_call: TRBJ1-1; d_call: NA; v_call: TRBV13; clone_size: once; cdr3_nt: TGTGCCAGCAGCTTGGCCCGTGAAGCTTTCTTT; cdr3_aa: CASSLAREAFF
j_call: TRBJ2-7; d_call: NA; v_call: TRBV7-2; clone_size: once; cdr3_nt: TGTGCCAGCAGCTTAACGGTCTCGGGCGAGCAGTACTTC; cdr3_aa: CASSLTVSGEQYF
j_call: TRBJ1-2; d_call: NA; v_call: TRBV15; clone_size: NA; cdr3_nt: TGTGCCACCAGCAGGTCAGGGGCGCCGGTCTATGGCTACACCTTC; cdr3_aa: CATSRSGAPVYGYTF
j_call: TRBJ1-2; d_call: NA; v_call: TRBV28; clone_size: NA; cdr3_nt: TGTGCCAGCAGTTCAGCCGGAGAGTACTATGGCTACACCTTC; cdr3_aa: CASSSAGEYYGYTF
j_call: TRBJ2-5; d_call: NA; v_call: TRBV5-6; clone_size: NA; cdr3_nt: TGTGCCAGCAGGTACAGGGTTCACGAGACCCAGTACTTC; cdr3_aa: CASRYRVHETQYF
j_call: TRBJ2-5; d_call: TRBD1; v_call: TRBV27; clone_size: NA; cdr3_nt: TGTGCCAGCAGAGCCCTAACAGGGGGCGCCCAGACCCAGTACTTC; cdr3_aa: CASRALTGGAQTQYF
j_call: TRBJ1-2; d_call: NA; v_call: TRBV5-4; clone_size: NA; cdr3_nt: TGTGCCAGCAGCTTGGAAATAGCTAACTATGGCTACACCTTC; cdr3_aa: CASSLEIANYGYTF
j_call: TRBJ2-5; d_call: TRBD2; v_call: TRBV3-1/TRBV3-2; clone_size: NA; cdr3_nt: TGTGCCAGCAGCCAAGCGGGGACTAGCGGGGGCGGAGAGACCCAGTACTTC; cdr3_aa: CASSQAGTSGGGETQYF
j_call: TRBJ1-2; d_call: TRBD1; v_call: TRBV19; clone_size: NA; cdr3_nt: TGTGCCAGTAGTATTCCCACAGGGGGCGATGGCTACACCTTC; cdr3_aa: CASSIPTGGDGYTF
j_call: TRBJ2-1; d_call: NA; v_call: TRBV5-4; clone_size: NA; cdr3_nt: TGTGCCAGCAGCAAGGAGGCCGAGCAGTTCTTC; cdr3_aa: CASSKEAEQFF
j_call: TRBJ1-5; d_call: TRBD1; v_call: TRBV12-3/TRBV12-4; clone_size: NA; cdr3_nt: TGTGCCAGCAGTTTAACAGGGGATCAGCCCCAGCATTTT; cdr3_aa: CASSLTGDQPQHF
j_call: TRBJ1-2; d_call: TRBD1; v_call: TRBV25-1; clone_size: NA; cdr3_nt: TGTGCCAGCAGTGCCTCGGGACAGGGGAGAGGCTACACCTTC; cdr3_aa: CASSASGQGRGYTF
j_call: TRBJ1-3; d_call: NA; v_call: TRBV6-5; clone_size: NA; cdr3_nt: TGTGCCAGCAGTTCTCTACTCGGCTCTGGAAACACCATATATTTT; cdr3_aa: CASSSLLGSGNTIYF
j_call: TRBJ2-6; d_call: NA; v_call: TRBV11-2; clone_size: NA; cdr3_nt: TGTGCCAGCAGCTTGGTGGGAGCTCTCTCTGGGGCCAACGTCCTGACTTTC; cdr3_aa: CASSLVGALSGANVLTF
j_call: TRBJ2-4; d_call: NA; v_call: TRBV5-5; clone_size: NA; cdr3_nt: TGTGCCAGCACCGTGGGGAGAGGCGACATTCAGTACTTC; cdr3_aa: CASTVGRGDIQYF
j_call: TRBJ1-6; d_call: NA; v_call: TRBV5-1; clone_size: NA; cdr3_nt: TGCGCCAGCAGCTTGGTGGCAGATAATTCACCCCTCCACTTT; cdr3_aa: CASSLVADNSPLHF
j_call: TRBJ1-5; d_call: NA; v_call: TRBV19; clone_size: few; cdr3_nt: TGTGCCAGTAGTATGCTAAGTGGGCCAGGGGCTTATCAGCCCCAGCATTTT; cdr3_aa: CASSMLSGPGAYQPQHF
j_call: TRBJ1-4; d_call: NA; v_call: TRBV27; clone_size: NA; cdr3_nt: TGTGCCAGCAGCCCCTTCGGGGAAGTGAAGGAAAAACTGTTTTTT; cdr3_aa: CASSPFGEVKEKLFF
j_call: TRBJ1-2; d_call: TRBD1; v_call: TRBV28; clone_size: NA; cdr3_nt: TGTGCCAGCAGTCTTGGACAGGGGAAGTACTATGGCTACACCTTC; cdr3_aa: CASSLGQGKYYGYTF
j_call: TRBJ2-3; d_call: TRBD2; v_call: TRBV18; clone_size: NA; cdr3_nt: TGTGCCAGCTCACCGAGCGGGATCACAGATACGCAGTATTTT; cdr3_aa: CASSPSGITDTQYF
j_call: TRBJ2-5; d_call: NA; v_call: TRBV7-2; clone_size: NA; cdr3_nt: TGTGCCAGCAGCCCAACCAGGGGACGGGAGACCCAGTACTTC; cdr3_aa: CASSPTRGRETQYF
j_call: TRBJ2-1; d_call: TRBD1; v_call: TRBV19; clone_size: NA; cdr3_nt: TGTGCCAGTAGTCCCGAAGGACAGGGACTCTACAATGAGCAGTTCTTC; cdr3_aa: CASSPEGQGLYNEQFF
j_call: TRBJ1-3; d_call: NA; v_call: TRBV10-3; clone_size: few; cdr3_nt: TGTGCCATCCTCTCCTCGTCTGGAAACACCATATATTTT; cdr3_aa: CAILSSSGNTIYF
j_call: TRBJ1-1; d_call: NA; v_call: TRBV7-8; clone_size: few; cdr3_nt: TGTGCCAGCACCCAGGACAGAAACACTGAAGCTTTCTTT; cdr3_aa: CASTQDRNTEAFF
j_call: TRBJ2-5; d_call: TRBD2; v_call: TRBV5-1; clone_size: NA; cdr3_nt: TGCGCCAGCAGCTTTAGCGGGTACCAAGAGACCCAGTACTTC; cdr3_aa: CASSFSGYQETQYF
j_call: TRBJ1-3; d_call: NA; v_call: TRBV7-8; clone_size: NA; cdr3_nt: TGTGCCAGCAGCTTACGAATTAACGGTCCGGGAAACACCATATATTTT; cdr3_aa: CASSLRINGPGNTIYF
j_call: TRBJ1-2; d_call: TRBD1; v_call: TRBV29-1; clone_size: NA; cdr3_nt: TGCAGCGTTGAATCTGGGACAGCGAACTATGGCTACACCTTC; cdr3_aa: CSVESGTANYGYTF
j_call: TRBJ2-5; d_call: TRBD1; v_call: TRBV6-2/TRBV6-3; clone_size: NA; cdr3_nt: TGTGCCAGCAGTTATTGGGTCGGACAGGGGGCTCCACAAGAGACCCAGTACTTC; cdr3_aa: CASSYWVGQGAPQETQYF
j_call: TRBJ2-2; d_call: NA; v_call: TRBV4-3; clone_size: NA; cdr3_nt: TGCGCCAGCAGCCAAGATTTCAGTTTTCGCGGGGAGCTGTTTTTT; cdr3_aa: CASSQDFSFRGELFF
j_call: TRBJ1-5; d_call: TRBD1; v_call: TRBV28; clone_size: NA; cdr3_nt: TGTGCCAGCAGTCCGACAGGGGGAGGTAGTCAGCCCCAGCATTTT; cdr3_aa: CASSPTGGGSQPQHF
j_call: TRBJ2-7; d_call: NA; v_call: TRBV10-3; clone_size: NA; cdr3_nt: TGTGCCATCAGTGAGTCCGGGTCCTCCTACGAGCAGTACTTC; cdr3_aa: CAISESGSSYEQYF
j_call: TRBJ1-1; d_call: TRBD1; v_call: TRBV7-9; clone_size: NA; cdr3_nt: TGTGCCAGCAGCCCCAGACAGGGCATGAACACTGAAGCTTTCTTT; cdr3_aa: CASSPRQGMNTEAFF
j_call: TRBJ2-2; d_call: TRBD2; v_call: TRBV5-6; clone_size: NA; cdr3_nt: TGTGCCAGCAGCTTTCTAGCGGGGGGTACCGGGGAGCTGTTTTTT; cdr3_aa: CASSFLAGGTGELFF
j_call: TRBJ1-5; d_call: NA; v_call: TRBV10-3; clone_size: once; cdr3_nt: TGTGCCATCAGTGAGGGAGGTCAACCCCAGCATTTT; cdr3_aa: CAISEGGQPQHF
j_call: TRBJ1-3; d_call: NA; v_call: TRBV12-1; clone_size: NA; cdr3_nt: TGTGCCAGCAGCTTTGGTCAAAACTCTGGAAACACCATATATTTT; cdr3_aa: CASSFGQNSGNTIYF
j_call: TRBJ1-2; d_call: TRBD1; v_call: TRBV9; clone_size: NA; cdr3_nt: TGTGCCAGCAGCGCACACGCCGGGACAGCTACCTATGGCTACACCTTC; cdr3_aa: CASSAHAGTATYGYTF
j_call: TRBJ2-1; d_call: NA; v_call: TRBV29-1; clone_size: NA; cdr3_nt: TGCAGCGTCACAGGGACGACAGGCTACAATGAGCAGTTCTTC; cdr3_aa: CSVTGTTGYNEQFF
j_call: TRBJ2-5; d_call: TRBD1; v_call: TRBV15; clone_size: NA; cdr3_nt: TGTGCCACCAGCAGAGGAACCCAGACAGGGGGAGAGACCCAGTACTTC; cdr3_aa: CATSRGTQTGGETQYF
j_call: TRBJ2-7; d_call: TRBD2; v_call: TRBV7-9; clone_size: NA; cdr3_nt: TGTGCCAGCAGCCAATCTAGCGGGGCTACCTACGAGCAGTACTTC; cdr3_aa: CASSQSSGATYEQYF
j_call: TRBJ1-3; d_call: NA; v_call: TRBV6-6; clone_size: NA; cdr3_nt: TGTGCCAGCAGTCTAGACATAATAGGAAACACCATATATTTT; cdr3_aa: CASSLDIIGNTIYF
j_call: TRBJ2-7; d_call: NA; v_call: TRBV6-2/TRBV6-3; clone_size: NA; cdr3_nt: TGTGCCAGCACCCCAAACGGGGGGCCCCACGAGCAGTACTTC; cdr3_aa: CASTPNGGPHEQYF
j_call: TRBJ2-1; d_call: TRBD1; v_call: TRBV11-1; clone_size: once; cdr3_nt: TGTGCCAGCAGCCGGGGGACAGGACAGACCAATGAGCAGTTCTTC; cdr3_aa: CASSRGTGQTNEQFF
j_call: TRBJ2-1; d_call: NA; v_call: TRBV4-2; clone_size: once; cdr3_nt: TGTGCCAGCAGCCAAGGGGCTAGCGAGTACAATGAGCAGTTCTTC; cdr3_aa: CASSQGASEYNEQFF
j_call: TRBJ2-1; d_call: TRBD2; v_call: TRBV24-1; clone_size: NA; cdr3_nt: TGTGCCACCAGTGATGTCGGGACTAGCGGGAATTATGAGCAGTTCTTC; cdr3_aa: CATSDVGTSGNYEQFF
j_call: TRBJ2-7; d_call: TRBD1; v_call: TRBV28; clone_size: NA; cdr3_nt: TGTGCCAGCAGCTTGGGACAGGGCTACGAGCAGTACTTC; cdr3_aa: CASSLGQGYEQYF
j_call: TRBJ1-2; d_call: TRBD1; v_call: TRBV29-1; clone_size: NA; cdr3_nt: TGCAGCGGGAGGACAGGGATTCTAAGCTACACCTTC; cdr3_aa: CSGRTGILSYTF
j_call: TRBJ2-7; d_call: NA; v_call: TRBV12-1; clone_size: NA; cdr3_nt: TGTGCCAGCAGCAACCCCGGACACTTCTACGAGCAGTACTTC; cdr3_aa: CASSNPGHFYEQYF
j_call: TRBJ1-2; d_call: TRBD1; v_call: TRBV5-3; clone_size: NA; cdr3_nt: TGTGCCAGAAGCTTGGTCAGGGGGCATGGTGGCTACACCTTC; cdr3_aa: CARSLVRGHGGYTF
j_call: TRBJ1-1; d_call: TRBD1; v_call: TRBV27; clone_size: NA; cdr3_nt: TGTGCCAGCAGCCGTCCCGGGACAGGGGTGATGAACACTGAAGCTTTCTTT; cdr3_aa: CASSRPGTGVMNTEAFF
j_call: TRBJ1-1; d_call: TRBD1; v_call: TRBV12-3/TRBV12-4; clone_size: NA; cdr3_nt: TGTGCCAGCAGGCCAACAGGGGGCACTGAAGCTTTCTTT; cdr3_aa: CASRPTGGTEAFF
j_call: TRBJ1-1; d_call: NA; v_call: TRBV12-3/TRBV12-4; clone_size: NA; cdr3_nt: TGTGCCAGCATTAAGAACACTGAAGCTTTCTTT; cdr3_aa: CASIKNTEAFF